The source of this T cell receptor (beta chain) is a study of T-cell memory formation after mild COVID-19. TCRdb processed the 5' RACE reads anew with MiXCR; each CDR3 protein has one entry. The sample holds some 280,000 distinct CDR3 sequences, about a sixth seen once. V lost 5 bases and J 5 bases, leaving 10 bases between the germline ends. The CDR3 covers 13 residues. Germline loops: CDR1 SGHAT, CDR2 FQNNGV. This clonotype was detected many times. The sequenced sample was PBMCs or a T cell subset sorted from them (not recorded which). The clonotype comes from a man aged 18 to 30 who had mild COVID-19 (a few samples of this study predate the infection). Cell type and time point are not known. The chain uses TRBV11-2 and TRBJ1-5; D not certain. CDR3 nucleotide sequence: TGTGCCAGCAGCCCCCATTGGGATCAGCCCCAGCATTTT. Translation gives CASSPHWDQPQHF.